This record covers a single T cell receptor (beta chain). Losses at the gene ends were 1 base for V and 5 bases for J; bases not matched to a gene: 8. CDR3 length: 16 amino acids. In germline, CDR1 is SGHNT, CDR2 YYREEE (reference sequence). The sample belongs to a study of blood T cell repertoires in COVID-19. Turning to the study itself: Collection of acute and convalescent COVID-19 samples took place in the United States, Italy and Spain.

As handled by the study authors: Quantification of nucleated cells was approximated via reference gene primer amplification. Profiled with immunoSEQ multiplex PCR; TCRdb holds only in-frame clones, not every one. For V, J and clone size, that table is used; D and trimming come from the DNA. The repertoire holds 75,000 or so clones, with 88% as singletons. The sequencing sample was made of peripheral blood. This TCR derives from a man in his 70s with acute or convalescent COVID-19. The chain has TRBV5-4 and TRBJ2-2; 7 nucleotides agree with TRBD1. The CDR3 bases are TGTGCCAGCAGCTTGATGCAGGGGGTCGAAACCGGGGAGCTGTTTTTT. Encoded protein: CASSLMQGVETGELFF.